This TCR beta chain appears in the sequencing data of a study of post-analysis software for immune sequencing data (dated by TCRdb to about 2015). For the wider study: Disease courses on record covered relapsing-remitting, secondary progressive and progressive-relapsing multiple sclerosis, though some patients had no subtype annotation. The patient repertoires were compared against about a dozen previously published healthy control repertoires obtained from donors aged roughly 6 to 28 years. A subset of samples was prepared in parallel using single-end sample barcoding, then pooled and co-amplified after Illumina adapter ligation.

Overall study outcomes, separate from this receptor: Patients showed significantly higher frequencies than controls for five TRBV segments, among them TRBV5-6, TRBV5-1 and TRBV20-1. When samples were clustered directly using the F measure, samples prepared in the same batch co-clustered strongly, which prompted a batch-effect correction. The multiple sclerosis patient group was slightly younger than the control group. Compared with controls, multiple sclerosis patients had significantly lower normalized Chao1 diversity, a finding suggesting substantial peripheral T-cell clonal expansion.

To demonstrate the VDJtools post-analysis software, TCR beta repertoires were profiled from the peripheral blood of about a dozen young patients with multiple sclerosis. The multiple sclerosis patients were children and adolescents between roughly 6 and 16 years of age. Comment on this clonotype: This receptor's antigen is unknown. There are no base qualities to consult, and no much larger clone falls within one base.

The CDR3 numbers 19 residues from cysteine through phenylalanine. The retained sequence is limited to the CDR3, 57 bases, with the frame set at the first base. Libraries were built with PCR. The sequencer was an Illumina HiSeq 2500. Unique molecular identifiers were incorporated into TCR beta cDNA libraries to reduce PCR and sequencing biases. Every 1 to 10 million input T cells yielded 500,000 or so cDNA molecules, meaning each molecule approximated one T cell. The patient libraries were prepared and sequenced with the same protocol used for the earlier healthy control dataset. Within a given batch, samples were prepared together, multiplexed and sequenced on the same HiSeq lane. The paper's data handling went like this. MIGEC handled the raw barcoded reads, throwing out single-read molecular identifier groups before consensus assembly and CDR3 extraction. VDJtools was used for post-analysis of the clonotype tables, with diversity normalized by down-sampling every dataset to the smallest sample size. In repertoire overlap clustering, CDR3 amino acid sequences, but not nucleotide sequences, were matched to correct batch-related cross-sample contamination. Clones were called with MiXCR by TCRdb after fastp trimmed the public reads at Q25, and only in-frame beta chains were retained. Rows are combined by CDR3 protein, so each entry shows the most common genes and DNA. The V and J calls reflect TCRdb's pipeline rather than the authors' work. The sample yields around 700,000 distinct CDR3 sequences; over 45% were counted once. About 11% of the sample comes from the top ten.

The sample consisted of blood. This chain joins TRBV21-1 to TRBJ2-5; TRBD1, as called in the table, went unchecked against the DNA. TRBV21-1 is designated a pseudogene. This TCR derives from a girl aged 2-10 years with multiple sclerosis. The DNA sequence is as follows: TGTGCCAGCAGCACCCCAGTCCTGCCGGGCCGACGAGACCAAGAGACCCAGTACTTC. It codes for CASSTPVLPGRRDQETQYF.